The 18 T cell receptor beta chains in this list originate from one sample, sequenced in a study of identical twins. MiXCR, applied by TCRdb to the 5' RACE reads, yields one record per CDR3 protein. Of some 1,600,000 distinct CDR3 sequences in the sample, about 32% are singletons; the top ten hold 0.27%. Sequenced sample: cord blood. These receptors originate from a newborn girl in good health.

The CDR3 region has the DNA TGTGCCAGCAGCTTGGGAGGCAGGGCGCGAGAGACCCAGTACTTC. It specifies CASSLGGRARETQYF. This rearrangement joins TRBV5-6 to TRBJ2-5; a weak D match, TRBD1 (5 bases). Germline V gives CDR1 SGHDT, CDR2 YYEEEE. V lost 0 bases to trimming and J lost 4 bases, with 13 bases between them. The CDR3 runs 15 residues.

This chain joins TRBV20-1 and TRBJ1-1, with 8 nucleotides matching TRBD1. Looked up from germline, CDR1 is DFQATT and CDR2 is SNEGSKA (reference sequence). The length of the CDR3 is 15 residues. V shed 1 base, J shed 0 bases, and the junction held 4 bases outside the gene matches. The DNA for the CDR3 is TGCAGTGCTAGAGGGGACAGGCCCCTGAACACTGAAGCTTTCTTT. This translates into CSARGDRPLNTEAFF.

This clonotype was recorded a few times. This sequence joins TRBV3-1 and TRBJ1-5; 7 positions agree with TRBD1. With 0 bases clipped from V and 6 bases from J, the junction kept 2 bases outside the gene matches. Germline loops: CDR1 LGHDT, CDR2 YNNKEL (reference sequence). The CDR3 spans 14 residues. The chain's CDR3 is CASSQEAGGQPQHF. In nucleotides, the CDR3 is TGTGCCAGCAGCCAAGAAGCAGGGGGTCAGCCCCAGCATTTT.

In this sample, this clonotype turned up once. J is TRBJ1-2 and V is TRBV6-1, with a weak D call TRBD1 (6 bases). The ends were cut back, 4 bases at V and 4 bases at J, with 16 bases in the middle. The CDR3 runs 15 residues. The germline CDR1 and CDR2 sequences are MNHNS and SASEGT. As DNA, the CDR3 is TGTGCCAGCAGTGTAGGGGGAATAGCTAGCTATGGCTACACCTTC. Translated, it gives CASSVGGIASYGYTF.

This clonotype was counted a few times. V and J are TRBV19 and TRBJ1-5, with no clear D. Germline V lookup: CDR1 LNHDA, CDR2 SQIVND (reference sequence). V lost 3 bases to trimming and J lost 4 bases, with 13 bases between them. This CDR3 has 15 residues. The CDR3 DNA sequence: TGTGCCAGTAGTATTGTCCGGGTGGGGAATCAGCCCCAGCATTTT. This gives the protein CASSIVRVGNQPQHF.

On this clonotype itself: An end of the junction does not agree with germline; a read error may underlie this. The genes are TRBV10-1 and TRBJ2-7; 8 positions agree with TRBD1. This CDR3 contains 14 residues. Germline CDR1 WNHNN, CDR2 SYGVQD (reference sequence). As DNA, the CDR3 is TGCGCCAGCAGTGAAGGGACAGGCCCCTACGAGCGGTACTTC. Translating it yields CASSEGTGPYERYF.

This chain links TRBV12-3 or TRBV12-4 with TRBJ1-5, with D tentatively TRBD1 (5 bases). The CDR3 is 14 residues long. V gave up 3 bases and J gave up 2 bases, with 8 bases separating them. The DNA of the CDR3 is TGTGCCAGCAGTTTTTGGGGGGGCAATCAGCCCCAGCATTTT. Protein sequence: CASSFWGGNQPQHF.

This clonotype was seen only a few times. The chain has TRBV12-5 and TRBJ2-1; D call uncertain. Between the trimmed V and J ends, which lost 3 bases and 9 bases, there was a span of 12 bases. CDR1 and CDR2 (germline): LGHNT, FRNRAP. The CDR3 covers 13 residues. Here the CDR3 DNA reads TGTGCTAGTGGTTTCCGCACGGCGGCTGAGCAGTTCTTC. This sequence encodes CASGFRTAAEQFF.

The V and J genes are TRBV27 and TRBJ2-3; no reliable D call. The germline gives CDR1 MNHEY, CDR2 SMNVEV (reference sequence). Trimming left V 2 bases short and J 2 bases short, with 11 bases between. The CDR3 is 15 amino acids. DNA of the CDR3: TGTGCCAGCAGTTTAGTTACACCCCTCACAGATACGCAGTATTTT. This encodes CASSLVTPLTDTQYF.

About this clonotype: This may come from a read error, since a much larger clone is one base off. The V gene is TRBV24-1, the J gene TRBJ2-5; D ambiguous. This CDR3 spans 10 amino acids. Trimming left V 4 bases short and J 11 bases short, with 7 bases between. Germline V gene lookup returns CDR1 KGHDR and CDR2 SFDVKD. CDR3 protein: CATSDNEQYF. In DNA, the CDR3 is TGTGCCACCAGTGACAATGAGCAGTACTTC.

The rearrangement links TRBV10-3 to TRBJ2-7; 8 bases align to TRBD1. V lost 0 bases to trimming and J lost 2 bases; unmatched junction nucleotides: 9. The CDR3 runs to 17 residues. From germline, CDR1 is ENHRY and CDR2 SYGVKD. CDR3 bases: TGTGCCATCAGTGAGTCCCGCCGGGCAGGGGGCCCCTACGAGCAGTACTTC. This gives the protein CAISESRRAGGPYEQYF.

In its sample, this clonotype was seen a few times. The gene calls are TRBV7-2 and TRBJ2-4, with 7 bases matching TRBD1. Trimming took 0 bases from V and 7 from J; bases not matched to a gene: 3. Germline-derived CDR1 and CDR2 are SGHTA and FQGNSA. There are 14 residues in the CDR3. CDR3 sequence reads: CASSLASRGNIQYF. In DNA, the CDR3 is TGTGCCAGCAGCTTAGCTAGCAGGGGGAACATTCAGTACTTC.

The sample holds a few counts of this clonotype. The chain has TRBV20-1 and TRBJ1-4, with D tentatively TRBD1 (5 bases). The CDR3 runs to 14 residues. Germline V lookup: CDR1 DFQATT, CDR2 SNEGSKA (reference sequence). The V gene lost 6 bases and the J gene lost 7 bases, with 18 bases spanning the gap. The CDR3 coding sequence is TGCAGTGCCACCCTCGGGCGGGGGAGTGAAAAACTGTTTTTT. Residues: CSATLGRGSEKLFF.

This clonotype was detected only a few times. V usage is TRBV28 and J usage is TRBJ2-3; D gene uncertain. V was pared by 8 bases and J by 2 bases, with 8 bases between. Germline V lookup: CDR1 MDHEN, CDR2 SYDVKM. The CDR3 runs to 12 residues. The CDR3 loop is CASLSSTDTQYF. The CDR3 region has the DNA TGTGCCAGCCTAAGCTCCACAGATACGCAGTATTTT.

This clonotype was counted between two and nine times. The chain recombines TRBV12-3 or TRBV12-4 with TRBJ2-3; 12 bases map to TRBD1. Trimming cost V 7 bases and J 1 base; bases outside gene matches: 12. There are 18 residues in the CDR3. The CDR3 DNA is TGTGCCAGCATCAAAGGAGGGACAGGGGGCATCGGCACAGATACGCAGTATTTT. It is translated as CASIKGGTGGIGTDTQYF.

Only a few counts were recorded for this clonotype. The chain couples TRBV20-1 to TRBJ2-7, with D unclear. From germline, CDR1 is DFQATT and CDR2 SNEGSKA (reference sequence). The CDR3 length is 12 residues. V was shortened by 1 base and J by 2 bases, with 6 bases between the two germline ends. This chain's CDR3 is CSARVATYEQYF. For the CDR3, the DNA is TGCAGTGCTAGAGTGGCCACCTACGAGCAGTACTTC.

The genes are TRBV4-1 and TRBJ2-3; 9 nucleotides match TRBD2. The CDR3 is 16 amino acids. The germline gives CDR1 MGHRA, CDR2 YSYEKL. J lost 2 bases, V lost 11 bases, and 14 bases had no gene match. CDR3: CARRGTLAGFTDTQYF. CDR3 bases: TGCGCCCGGAGGGGAACTCTAGCGGGATTCACAGATACGCAGTATTTT.

Only one count was recorded for this clonotype. The V gene is TRBV4-1, the J gene TRBJ1-5; TRBD1 matches at 7 bases. The germline gives CDR1 MGHRA, CDR2 YSYEKL. CDR3 size: 15 residues. Trimming cost V 4 bases and J 4 bases; bases outside gene matches: 7. The CDR3: CASSRAGGFNQPQHF. The DNA of the CDR3 is TGCGCCAGCAGCCGTGCAGGGGGGTTTAATCAGCCCCAGCATTTT.